The clone carrying this T cell receptor beta chain was observed at least ten times. Its target is not known. Trimming stripped 7 bases from V and 7 bases from J, with 14 bases between. In germline, CDR1 is SGDLS, CDR2 YYNGEE. The CDR3 totals 13 residues. The sample comes from a study of early T cells in non-severe SARS-CoV-2 infection. Study summary: Chains from this unsorted whole-blood bulk RNA could not be paired.

The library protocol tagged individual cDNA molecules with unique molecular identifiers. TCRdb independently ran MiXCR on the 5' RACE reads; one entry per CDR3 protein. Of tens of thousands of distinct CDR3 sequences listed, about 15% are singletons. Notes on the study in general: There was a bias toward anti-spike CD8 responses in VDJdb matching, which missed private and CD4 specificities.

The receptor comes from an adult who was a healthcare worker with PCR-confirmed SARS-CoV-2 infection or an uninfected control (not recorded which). The V gene is TRBV9, the J gene TRBJ2-2; D might be TRBD1 or TRBD2, each matching 5 bases. The sample taken for sequencing was whole blood. CDR3 DNA: TGTGCCAGCCGGGACCCAAGGGGCGGGGAGCTGTTTTTT. It is translated as CASRDPRGGELFF.